The rows below give T cell receptor beta chains drawn from one sample of a study of Graves' ophthalmopathy and Graves' hyperthyroidism. TCRdb re-analysed the multiplex PCR reads in MiXCR, keeping a single row per CDR3 protein. The sample gives roughly 480,000 distinct CDR3 sequences, approximately 15% of which show up once; 8% to 10% is in the top ten. What was sequenced was blood. The receptors come from a young woman with Graves' ophthalmopathy. Both conserved end residues are trimmed from each CDR3.

v_call cdr3_aa
TRBV3-1 ASSQWASNQPQH
TRBV28 ASSFSRDLGYT
TRBV7-2 ASSRGQDGNTIY
TRBV12-3/TRBV12-4 ASSSGTTNTGELF
TRBV30 ASKADRGYGGYT
TRBV4-1 ASSQAVQRQEETQY
TRBV18 ASSPPASLAGQY
TRBV6-5 ASSYSFGGGSSYEQY
TRBV20-1 SASGTSGVSYEQY
TRBV30 AWTLPEGHPARKRDIKY
TRBV28 ASSLSANLGAEAF
TRBV29-1 SAGGGDTQINEQY
TRBV27 ASSLSGAIWNTEAF
TRBV27 ASNLGLEQY
TRBV5-1 ASSATSGGPADTQY
TRBV6-1 ASTRGHLSYEQY
TRBV19 ASSMISGTASSSGNTIY
TRBV9 ASSLTAGTFPGNTIY
TRBV12-3/TRBV12-4 ASSDGTGNTEAF
TRBV7-8 ASSLPDTTGELF
TRBV10-3 AISEPRALGSYEQY
TRBV12-5 ASGPWTGNNQPQH
TRBV29-1 SVEDRGIGQETQY
TRBV12-3/TRBV12-4 ASSFRGIGQPQH
TRBV20-1 SVMTGTVKGYT
TRBV5-5 ASSLGVRTNQETQY
TRBV12-3/TRBV12-4 ASSLQGATVGNQPQH
TRBV12-3/TRBV12-4 ASSWTIEAF
TRBV29-1 SALRDLGAYDQY
TRBV11-3 ASSTGTALGETQY
TRBV28 ASRTSGSSLEQY
TRBV6-1 ASSEVTMGNQPQH
TRBV6-1 ASTPGDGDTEAF
TRBV19 ASSIVGHVDTEAF
TRBV6-2/TRBV6-3 ASSHEDRFSYEQY
TRBV10-3 AITSTSTGELF
TRBV6-2/TRBV6-3 ASSYSGRSTEAF
TRBV6-1 ASSEINAQPQH
TRBV18 ASSPPGSGSRDEQY
TRBV27 ASSLRAGTLQETQY
TRBV5-1 ASSLVDTGELF
TRBV11-2 ASSPQTEINTDTQY
TRBV5-1 ASSLDRPNTGELF
TRBV7-9 ASSFSGGGGEQY
TRBV4-2 ASSPRIRGSNTEAF
TRBV6-1 ASRKNGVLNTEAF
TRBV10-3 AISGGLAGKGEQY
TRBV9 ASSVAGTGGYGYT
TRBV19 ASSPFLADRSGTEAF
TRBV7-8 ASSLARQGADLAKNIQY
TRBV2 ASSGHSADLAKNIQY
TRBV28 ASSHLITGGLYYGYT
TRBV3-1 ASSSDRVVDEAF
TRBV6-2/TRBV6-3 ASNQGVWNTEAF
TRBV28 ASSLWDRANTEAF
TRBV4-1 ASSQEVGQGGNEQY
TRBV12-3/TRBV12-4 ASSLPQGGINYGYT
TRBV2 ASGRRGEYEQY
TRBV12-3/TRBV12-4 ASRLDRGSSGNTIY